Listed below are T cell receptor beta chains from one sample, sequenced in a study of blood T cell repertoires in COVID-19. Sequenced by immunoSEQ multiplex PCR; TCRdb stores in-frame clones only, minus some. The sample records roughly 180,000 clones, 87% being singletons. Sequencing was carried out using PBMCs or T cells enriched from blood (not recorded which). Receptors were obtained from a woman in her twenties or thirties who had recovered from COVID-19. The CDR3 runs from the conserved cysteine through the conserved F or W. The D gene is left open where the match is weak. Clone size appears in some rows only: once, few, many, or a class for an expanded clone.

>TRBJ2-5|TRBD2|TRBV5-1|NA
TGCGCCAGCAGCTTGGAATTAGCGGGAGACCAAGAGACCCAGTACTTC
CASSLELAGDQETQYF
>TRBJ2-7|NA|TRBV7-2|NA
TGTGCCAGCAGACCCGGGACTCACTCCTACGAGCAGTACTTC
CASRPGTHSYEQYF
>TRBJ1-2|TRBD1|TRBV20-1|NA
TGCAGTGCTAGTGACAGGGGTACTTATGGCTACACCTTC
CSASDRGTYGYTF
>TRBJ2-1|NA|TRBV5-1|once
TGCGCCAGCAGCTTAGACAGGAAATACAATGAGCAGTTCTTC
CASSLDRKYNEQFF
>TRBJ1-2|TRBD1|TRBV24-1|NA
TGTGCCACCAGTGTTTTGGACAGGGGGCGATTGTCTGGCTACACCTTC
CATSVLDRGRLSGYTF
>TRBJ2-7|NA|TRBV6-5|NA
TGTGCCAGCAGTTACGATGTTAGGGGGGAGCAGTACTTC
CASSYDVRGEQYF
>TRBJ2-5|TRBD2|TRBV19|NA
TGTGCCAGTGGACTAGGGTGGCAAGAGACCCAGTACTTC
CASGLGWQETQYF
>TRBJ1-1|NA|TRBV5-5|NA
TGTGCCAGCAGCTTGGGGGTAGGGAGGGATGCTGAAGCTTTCTTT
CASSLGVGRDAEAFF
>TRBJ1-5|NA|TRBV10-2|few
TGCGCCAGCAGGACGGGGAATCAGCCCCAGCATTTT
CASRTGNQPQHF
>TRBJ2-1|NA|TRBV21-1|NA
TGTGCCAGCACCCCAGCAACTACGGGAGAACCCTACAATGAGCAGTTCTTC
CASTPATTGEPYNEQFF